This T cell receptor beta chain was captured in a study of T cell responses to AZD1222 COVID-19 vaccine. Whole-study results and caveats: There were repertoire samples only from the period after the peak T cell response.

On this clone: Antigen specificity is unknown.

The CDR3 totals 14 residues. With 5 bases removed from V and 3 bases from J, the gap between germline ends came to 13 bases. CDR1 and CDR2 (germline): LNHNV, YYDKDF (reference sequence). The data were produced by immunoSEQ multiplex PCR, yet TCRdb's version contains in-frame clones alone and is incomplete. The table shows 170,000 or so clones, with roughly 91% occurring only once. This chain connects TRBV15 to TRBJ1-1, with a weak D call TRBD1 (6 bases). The source was peripheral blood, collected 28 days after the second dose of the MenACWY control vaccine. The source is an adult who received the MenACWY meningococcal vaccine as a control. The CDR3 DNA follows: TGTGCCACCAGCGTCCGGGGGCGGGACACTGAAGCTTTCTTT. Protein: CATSVRGRDTEAFF.